Sequencing of this T cell receptor beta chain was carried out in a study of T cell responses to AZD1222 COVID-19 vaccine. Turning to the study itself: The analysis combined second doses at about 4 or about 12 weeks. Study observations and caveats: Once two AZD1222 doses were given, Spike-specific TCR breadth and depth went up. Reportedly, nearly half the spike-specific TCRs target unmutated variant regions. With dominance at 160-218 and 743-854, vaccine-associated CD4 TCRs spanned spike.

The CDR3 length is 12 residues. The V end lost 7 bases, the J end lost 4 bases, and 10 bases lay between the germline ends. Germline CDR1 LNHDA, CDR2 SQIVND (reference sequence). Of note for this clone: The antigen remains unidentified.

TCRdb's table, derived via immunoSEQ multiplex PCR, lists solely in-frame clones and lacks some. The sample gives roughly 120,000 clones, around 85% of which show up once; about 1.6% is in the top ten. This TCR came from an adult in good health. The V gene is TRBV19, the J gene TRBJ1-2; D gene unclear. The sequencing here drew on peripheral blood, taken on day 0 of AZD1222 vaccination. This CDR3 is CASMRKGYGYTF. The DNA for the CDR3 is TGTGCCAGTATGAGAAAGGGCTATGGCTACACCTTC.